This T cell receptor (beta chain) was retrieved from a study of T cell responses to AZD1222 COVID-19 vaccine (dated by TCRdb to the early 2020s). Some background on the complete study: AZD1222 recipients with second doses at about 4 weeks or about 12 weeks were pooled, because spike-specific TCR depth and breadth did not differ between schedules. TCR sequencing covered 233 trial participants: 200 to 210 given two doses of AZD1222 and approximately 26 given two doses of MenACWY control vaccine. Trial participants were enrolled by age into subgroups of 18-55, 56-69 and 70-plus years, and around 150, 28 and 57 TCR-sequenced participants, respectively, were included in these subgroups.

The label giving this sample's time point can be read as: baseline before first vaccination. Vaccinee samples came from UK trials COV001 and COV002, including a single-blind randomized controlled phase 2/3 trial of AZD1222 (ChAdOx1 nCoV-19) in healthy adults. For TCRbeta chain sequencing, PBMC samples from trial participants were taken at day 0 and at day 28 after the second dose. The CDR1 and CDR2 encoded by the germline V gene (reference sequence) are MNHEY and SMNVEV. V is clipped by 5 bases and J by 8 bases, and the sequence between their germline boundaries is 13 bases long. The CDR3 starts with the cysteine, ends with the phenylalanine, and has 13 residues. Left in the record is the CDR3 DNA by itself, 39 bases read in frame from the first base. The CDR3 regions of human TCRbeta chains were analyzed by immunosequencing. On the authors' methods: TCRs in the repertoires were compared against a reference library of SARS-CoV-2-specific TCRs that had been generated with the MIRA antigen-specificity platform. Breadth was defined as the fraction of unique TCRs that were SARS-CoV-2-associated. Depth was defined as the fraction of total T cells that were SARS-CoV-2-associated. Each spike-specific TCR was assigned to its reactive spike region and to a CD4 or CD8 class using the MIRA data. Log10-transformed breadth and depth values were compared by one-way ANOVA with Sidak's multiple comparisons tests. TCRdb holds this immuneACCESS table with in-frame rearrangements only. Some clones are missing; in checked studies, unresolved V genes explain under half, and the rest has no known cause. V and J calls and clone size are given by that table; D and trimming were obtained from the DNA. For this sample the table gives tens of thousands of clones, of which roughly 89% were detected only once. The ten largest clones represent 2.4% of the sample.

The paper's findings and limits, for the study overall: A significant rise in spike-specific TCR breadth and depth was observed after two AZD1222 doses relative to day 0 and relative to MenACWY recipients. In the small 56-69-year group, the increase in depth fell short of significance, most likely because of low power. Most participants were white British and females outnumbered males, and the authors suggested that clonal diversity may have been underestimated. Reportedly, close to half of the unique spike-specific TCRs recognized epitopes lying outside the regions that are mutated in the B.1.351 and B.1.1.7 variants. Only a handful of AZD1222 recipients were SARS-CoV-2 seropositive at baseline, limiting conclusions about previously exposed vaccinees. The vaccine-associated CD4 TCRs covered the entire spike protein, and the dominant responses fell in regions 160-218 and 743-854. Because no day 14 peak-response samples were available, the repertoires could be characterized only after the peak T cell response.

In the case of this clone: It has no known antigen specificity. There are no base qualities to consult, and no much larger clone falls within one base.

The chain uses TRBV27 and TRBJ1-5, with the D segment identity uncertain. The sample in question was peripheral blood, obtained on day 0 of AZD1222 vaccination. The origin of this receptor is an adult in good health. The sequence in DNA is TGTGCCAGCAGTAAAACAGCTTTGGAGCCCCAGCATTTT. This gives the protein CASSKTALEPQHF.